This T cell receptor beta chain originates from a study of regulatory T cells in long-lasting Graves disease. The time point here: newly diagnosed GD, antithyroid drugs for less than 3 months. The TCR library used RNA extracted from PBMCs. This clonotype was seen repeatedly, ten times or more. Trimming cost V 6 bases and J 9 bases, with 13 bases left between them. This CDR3 has 12 residues. The germline gives CDR1 SGHVS, CDR2 FQNEAQ. To make TCR beta libraries, researchers used iRepertoire HTBI primers and Arm-PCR of CDR3 regions. MiXCR was run by TCRdb on the multiplex PCR reads, yielding one entry per CDR3 protein. The sample records 400,000 to 500,000 distinct CDR3 sequences, under 15% being singletons. The same specimen was also included in a second study, on T cells in Graves' hyperthyroidism and ophthalmopathy. That work contributes: The model foresaw ophthalmopathy a median around 6.8 months prior to onset.

The sequence was obtained from a woman in her thirties with Graves disease. The chain uses TRBV7-8 and TRBJ2-3; D ambiguous. The material sequenced was peripheral blood mononuclear cells (PBMCs), taken at new diagnosis, from a patient treated with antithyroid drugs. CDR3 residues: CASSSKRVTQYF. In DNA, the CDR3 is TGTGCCAGCAGTTCGAAAAGGGTAACGCAGTATTTT. Together with reference TRBV7-8 and TRBJ2-3, the CDR3 gives the full variable domain: GAGVSQSPRYKVAKRGQDVALRCDPISGHVSLFWYQQALGQGPEFLTYFQNEAQLDKSGLPSDRFFAERPEGSVSTLKIQRTQQEDSAVYLCASSSKRVTQYFGPGTRLTVL.